One sample yielded the 16 T cell receptor beta chains listed below, sequenced in a study of T cell changes during pregnancy in multiple sclerosis. The table came from immunoSEQ multiplex PCR; TCRdb's copy has only in-frame clones and leaves some out. The table includes about 68,000 clones, 92% detected once. The source material was peripheral blood, sampled in the second trimester of pregnancy. These receptors came from a female donor in good health, enrolled as a control in a pregnancy study.

The V gene is TRBV15, the J gene TRBJ2-7; the match to TRBD1 covers 7 bases. This CDR3 region has 15 residues. V shed 5 bases, J shed 2 bases, and the junction held 9 bases outside the gene matches. Germline assignment: CDR1 LNHNV and CDR2 YYDKDF (reference sequence). The CDR3 DNA follows: TGTGCCACCAGCTCGGCGAGGGGGCCAGCCTACGAGCAGTACTTC. Its translation: CATSSARGPAYEQYF.

The chain has TRBV5-1 and TRBJ2-3; no clear D gene. In germline, CDR1 is SGHRS, CDR2 YFSETQ. This CDR3 is built from 16 residues. Trimming removed 0 bases at V and 0 bases at J, with 11 bases between. CDR3: CASSLGGGASTDTQYF. CDR3 DNA: TGCGCCAGCAGCTTGGGAGGCGGAGCTAGCACAGATACGCAGTATTTT.

The chain carries TRBV5-1 and TRBJ2-4; 11 positions agree with TRBD2. Germline-derived CDR1 and CDR2 are SGHRS and YFSETQ. This CDR3 region has 16 residues. Trimming removed 4 bases from V and 7 bases from J; junction bases left unmatched: 10. DNA of the CDR3: TGCGCCAGCAGCCAAGCCACCGGGACTAGCGGTAACATTCAGTACTTC. It codes for CASSQATGTSGNIQYF.

The rearrangement links TRBV4-3 to TRBJ2-7; TRBD2 matches 12 bases. Losses at the gene ends were 4 bases for V and 2 bases for J; bases not matched to a gene: 6. The CDR3 has 16 amino acids. Germline CDR1 reads LGHNA; CDR2 reads YSLEER. For the CDR3, the DNA is TGCGCCAGCAGCCCCGAGACTAGCGGGAGACCCTACGAGCAGTACTTC. Amino acid sequence: CASSPETSGRPYEQYF.

V gene TRBV19 combines with J gene TRBJ2-7; TRBD1 aligns across 12 bases. The CDR3 has 15 residues. Germline lookup yields CDR1 LNHDA and CDR2 SQIVND (reference sequence). Trimming removed 9 bases from V and 2 bases from J; junction bases left unmatched: 8. CDR3 in DNA: TGTGCCAGCCAAGGGGGACAGGGGGCCACCTACGAGCAGTACTTC. Translating it yields CASQGGQGATYEQYF.

The chain carries TRBV4-1 and TRBJ1-2; no clear D. CDR1 MGHRA and CDR2 YSYEKL come from the germline V gene. This CDR3 has 14 amino acids. V lost 0 bases to trimming and J lost 8 bases, with 13 bases between them. The CDR3 is CASSQDPAAGGYTF. The CDR3 DNA reads TGCGCCAGCAGCCAAGATCCCGCCGCGGGGGGCTACACCTTC.

This chain links TRBV11-2 with TRBJ2-3; TRBD1 matches 7 bases. The length of the CDR3 is 13 residues. J lost 3 bases, V lost 6 bases, and 3 bases had no gene match. Germline CDR1 is SGHAT and CDR2 is FQNNGV. CDR3 nucleotide sequence: TGTGCCAGCAGAAGACAGGGTACAGATACGCAGTATTTT. It yields the protein CASRRQGTDTQYF.

The chain carries TRBV7-8 and TRBJ1-2; 7 bases fit TRBD1. Germline CDR1 and CDR2: SGHVS and FQNEAQ. V was clipped by 7 bases and J by 8 bases; unmatched bases: 22. The CDR3 has 17 amino acids. CDR3 loop: CASTLGGRRAPTGGYTF. The CDR3 nucleotides read TGTGCCAGCACCCTAGGGGGCCGTAGGGCTCCGACGGGGGGCTACACCTTC.

The genes are TRBV28 and TRBJ2-7; 7 bases are shared with TRBD1. The germline gives CDR1 MDHEN, CDR2 SYDVKM. Germline trimming cut 6 bases from V and 5 bases from J; bases unmatched to any gene: 10. The CDR3 consists of 14 residues. CDR3 nucleotides: TGTGCCAGCAGCCCCCCGACAGGGTTAGACGAGCAGTACTTC. This codes for CASSPPTGLDEQYF.

The rearrangement uses TRBV11-2 and TRBJ1-2, with 9 bases lining up with TRBD1. J was trimmed by 7 bases and V by 5 bases; bases with no gene match: 5. Germline CDR1 is SGHAT and CDR2 is FQNNGV. The CDR3 contains 13 residues. The CDR3 DNA reads TGTGCCAGCAGCCCAGGACAGGGGTCTGGCTACACCTTC. It encodes CASSPGQGSGYTF.

The chain combines TRBV10-3 with TRBJ2-3, with TRBD2 identical over 9 bases. V lost 10 bases to trimming and J lost 4 bases; unmatched junction nucleotides: 15. Germline CDR1 ENHRY, CDR2 SYGVKD. The CDR3 has 16 residues. The CDR3 sequence: CASGGREGLSADTQYF. CDR3 DNA: TGTGCCAGTGGGGGGCGGGAGGGCCTGAGTGCAGATACGCAGTATTTT.

The gene calls are TRBV18 and TRBJ2-3, with 9 nucleotides matching TRBD1. The CDR3 sequence is 14 residues long. After removal of 4 bases from V and 4 bases from J, the junction contained 3 bases not matched to a gene. Germline CDR1 reads KGHSH; CDR2 reads LQKENI. The CDR3 DNA reads TGTGCCAGCTCACAGGACAGGGGATCAGATACGCAGTATTTT. Translating gives CASSQDRGSDTQYF.

This clone has just a few counts. This chain uses TRBV7-2 with TRBJ2-5, with D possibly being TRBD2 (5 bases). This CDR3 has 13 amino acids. Trimming took off 3 bases at V and 5 bases at J, with 10 bases between the two ends. The germline V gene encodes CDR1 SGHTA and CDR2 FQGNSA. The CDR3 nucleotides are TGTGCCAGCAGCTTCGGGATACTGGAGACCCAGTACTTC. Residues: CASSFGILETQYF.

This rearrangement joins TRBV7-3 to TRBJ2-1, with 14 bases matching TRBD2. The CDR3 covers 18 residues. Germline V gene lookup returns CDR1 SGHTA and CDR2 FQGTGA. Trimming removed 4 bases from V and 6 bases from J; junction bases left unmatched: 11. In nucleotides, the CDR3 is TGTGCCAGCAGCTCGCAGGGACTAGCGGGAGTACGGGGCAATGAGCAGTTCTTC. Translating it yields CASSSQGLAGVRGNEQFF.

This rearrangement joins TRBV7-8 to TRBJ2-1; D uncertain. The V and J ends lost 7 bases and 3 bases respectively, with 22 bases between them. The CDR3 is 17 amino acids. Germline V CDR1 and CDR2: SGHVS, FQNEAQ. CDR3 nucleotides: TGTGCCAGCACCACATCCTCTGGCCGCATGATCTACAATGAGCAGTTCTTC. Protein sequence: CASTTSSGRMIYNEQFF.

The J gene is TRBJ2-7, the V gene TRBV15, with 14 bases that match TRBD2. This CDR3 is built from 18 residues. V trimming: 2 bases; J trimming: 2 bases; junction bases outside the gene matches: 8. Germline V gene data show CDR1 as LNHNV and CDR2 as YYDKDF (reference sequence). The CDR3 bases are TGTGCCACCAGCAGATCTCGGACTAGCGGGAGGAAGACCTACGAGCAGTACTTC. It encodes CATSRSRTSGRKTYEQYF.